These 13 T cell receptor beta chains were all obtained from the same sample, sequenced in a study of blood T cell repertoires in COVID-19. Produced via immunoSEQ multiplex PCR; TCRdb's table is partial and in-frame only. The data show about 250,000 clones, approximately 91% seen once. The sample comprised peripheral blood. All receptors come from a woman in her 30s with acute or convalescent COVID-19.

The CDR3 DNA follows: TGCAGTGCTAGTTCTTTCATCGGGTCCGACGAGCAGTACTTC. It translates to CSASSFIGSDEQYF. V gene TRBV20-1 combines with J gene TRBJ2-7; the D is unclear. V was shortened by 3 bases and J by 5 bases, with 17 bases between the two germline ends. Germline CDR1 DFQATT, CDR2 SNEGSKA (reference sequence). The CDR3 is made up of 14 amino acids.

The V gene is TRBV3-1 (or the pseudogene TRBV3-2), the J gene TRBJ2-5; the match to TRBD1 covers 7 bases. This CDR3 comprises 15 residues. Per germline, CDR1 LGHDT and CDR2 YNNKEL (reference sequence). Trimming took 5 bases from V and 1 from J; bases not matched to a gene: 7. CDR3 coding DNA: TGTGCCAGCAGCATGACAGGGCATCCCCAAGAGACCCAGTACTTC. Amino acids: CASSMTGHPQETQYF.

This sequence joins TRBV3-1 (or the pseudogene TRBV3-2) and TRBJ2-1, with 7 positions matching TRBD2. Germline V gives CDR1 LGHDT, CDR2 YNNKEL (reference sequence). The V gene end was trimmed by 6 bases and the J gene end by 10 bases; junction bases not matched to a gene: 6. This CDR3 has 12 residues. The CDR3 DNA reads TGTGCCAGCAGGGAGCGGGACGCAGAGCAGTTCTTC. Translating gives CASRERDAEQFF.

The rearrangement uses TRBV6-5 and TRBJ1-1; no reliable D call. The CDR3 loop spans 14 amino acids. The V and J ends lost 2 bases and 8 bases respectively, with 15 bases between them. The germline CDR1 and CDR2 sequences are MNHEY and SVGAGI. This CDR3 is CASSYPDKTQEAFF. The CDR3 DNA follows: TGTGCCAGCAGTTACCCTGACAAGACACAAGAAGCTTTCTTT.

Written as DNA, the CDR3 is TGTGCCAGCAGCCCGCAGACAGGGTTGCCCTACGAGCAGTACTTC. This translates into CASSPQTGLPYEQYF. The chain employs TRBV7-6 and TRBJ2-7; 7 nucleotides agree with TRBD1. V was pared by 5 bases and J by 2 bases, with 9 bases of the junction left unmatched. The CDR3 length is 15 residues. Per the germline V gene, CDR1 is SGHVS and CDR2 is FNYEAQ.

The rearrangement joins TRBV3-1 (or the pseudogene TRBV3-2) to TRBJ2-1; 8 bases are shared with TRBD2. Trimming removed 2 bases from V and 8 bases from J; junction bases left unmatched: 17. Germline CDR1 and CDR2: LGHDT and YNNKEL (reference sequence). The CDR3 covers 18 residues. CDR3 loop: CASSQPGVAGFSWDEQFF. CDR3 coding DNA: TGTGCCAGCAGCCAACCCGGAGTAGCGGGATTCAGTTGGGATGAGCAGTTCTTC.

This rearrangement joins TRBV25-1 to TRBJ1-2; no clear D. Germline CDR1 reads MGHDK; CDR2 reads SYGVNS. Between the trimmed V and J ends, which lost 3 bases and 7 bases, there was a span of 9 bases. CDR3 size: 12 residues. CDR3 DNA: TGTGCCAGCAGTGACTTCGGAGCTGGCTACACCTTC. Translation gives CASSDFGAGYTF.

This clone was seen a handful of times. The chain is built from TRBV19 and TRBJ1-5; TRBD1 matches 10 bases. After removal of 8 bases from V and 2 bases from J, the junction contained 6 bases not matched to a gene. The CDR3 loop spans 15 amino acids. Germline CDR1 is LNHDA and CDR2 is SQIVND (reference sequence). CDR3 bases: TGTGCCAGTGCAACCGGGACAGGGGGCAATCAGCCCCAGCATTTT. Translating it yields CASATGTGGNQPQHF.

V usage is TRBV30 and J usage is TRBJ1-5; D is possibly TRBD1 (5 bases). CDR3 size: 13 residues. The germline V and J ends were trimmed by 5 bases and 11 bases, with 19 bases remaining between them. Germline V gene lookup returns CDR1 GTSNPN and CDR2 SVGIG (reference sequence). CDR3 DNA sequence: TGTGCCTGGGGGGGTACGGGTTCGTGGGCCCAGCATTTT. As protein: CAWGGTGSWAQHF.

The chain couples TRBV15 to TRBJ2-2, with D hard to call. Between the trimmed V and J ends, which lost 7 bases and 7 bases, there was a span of 13 bases. CDR1 and CDR2 from the germline V gene are LNHNV and YYDKDF (reference sequence). The CDR3 covers 13 residues. The CDR3 DNA reads as TGTGCCACCACTGTCCTAGTCAGCGGGGAGCTGTTTTTT. Protein product: CATTVLVSGELFF.

The chain recombines TRBV29-1 with TRBJ1-1, with D perhaps TRBD1 (6 bases). Germline V gives CDR1 SQVTM, CDR2 ANQGSEA. The V end was cut by 6 bases, the J end by 6 bases, with 17 bases between. This CDR3 spans 13 amino acids. This CDR3 reads CSVQGRMGPEAFF. CDR3 DNA sequence: TGCAGCGTACAGGGAAGGATGGGCCCTGAAGCTTTCTTT. Full variable domain (outside the CDR3, taken from reference TRBV29-1 and TRBJ1-1): SAVISQKPSRDICQRGTSLTIQCQVDSQVTMMFWYRQQPGQSLTLIATANQGSEATYESGFVIDKFPISRPNLTFSTLTVSNMSPEDSSIYLCSVQGRMGPEAFFGQGTRLTVV.

J is TRBJ1-5 and V is TRBV10-3; D is undetermined. Looked up from germline, CDR1 is ENHRY and CDR2 is SYGVKD. The CDR3 length is 14 residues. V was clipped by 10 bases and J by 2 bases, with 15 bases between them. In nucleotides, the CDR3 is TGTGCCACCTTGGCGGAAAACGGCAATCAGCCCCAGCATTTT. Translation gives CATLAENGNQPQHF.

The genes are TRBV6-6 and TRBJ1-1; no clear D. V was trimmed by 7 bases and J by 10 bases, leaving 13 bases between them. The CDR3 is made up of 11 amino acids. CDR1 MNHNY and CDR2 SVGAGI come from the germline V gene (reference sequence). The chain's CDR3 is CASINLQVAFF. For the CDR3, the DNA is TGTGCCAGCATCAATCTTCAGGTAGCTTTCTTT.